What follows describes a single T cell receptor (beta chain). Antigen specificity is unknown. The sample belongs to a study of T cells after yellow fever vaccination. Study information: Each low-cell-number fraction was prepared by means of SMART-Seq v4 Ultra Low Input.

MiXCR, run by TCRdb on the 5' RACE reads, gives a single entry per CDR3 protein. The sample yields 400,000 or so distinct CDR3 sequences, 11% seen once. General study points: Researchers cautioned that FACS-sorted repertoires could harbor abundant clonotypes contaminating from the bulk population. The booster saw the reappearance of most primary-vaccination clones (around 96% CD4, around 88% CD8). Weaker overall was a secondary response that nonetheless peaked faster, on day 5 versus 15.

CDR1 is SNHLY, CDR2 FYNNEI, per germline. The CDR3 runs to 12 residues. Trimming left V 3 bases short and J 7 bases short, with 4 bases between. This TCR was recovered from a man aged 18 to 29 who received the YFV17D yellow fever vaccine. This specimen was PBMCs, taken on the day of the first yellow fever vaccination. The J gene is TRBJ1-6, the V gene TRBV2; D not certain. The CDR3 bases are TGTGCCAGCAGTGATACGAATTCACCCCTCCACTTT. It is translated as CASSDTNSPLHF.